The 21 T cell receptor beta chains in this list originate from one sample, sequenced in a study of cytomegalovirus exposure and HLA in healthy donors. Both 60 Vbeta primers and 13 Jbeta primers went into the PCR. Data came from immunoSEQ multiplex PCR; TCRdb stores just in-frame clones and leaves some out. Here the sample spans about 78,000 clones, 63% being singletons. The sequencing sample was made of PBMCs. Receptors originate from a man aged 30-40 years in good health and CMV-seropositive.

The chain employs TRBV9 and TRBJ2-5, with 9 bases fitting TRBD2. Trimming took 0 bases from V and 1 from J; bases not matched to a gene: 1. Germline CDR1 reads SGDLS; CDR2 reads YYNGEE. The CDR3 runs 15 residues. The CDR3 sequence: CASSVASGTQETQYF. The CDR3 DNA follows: TGTGCCAGCAGCGTAGCTAGCGGGACCCAAGAGACCCAGTACTTC.

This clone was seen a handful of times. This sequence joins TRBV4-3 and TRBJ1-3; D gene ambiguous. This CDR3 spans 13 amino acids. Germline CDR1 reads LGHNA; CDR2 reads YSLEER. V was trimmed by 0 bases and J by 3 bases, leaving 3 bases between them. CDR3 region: CASSQESGNTIYF. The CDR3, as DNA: TGCGCCAGCAGCCAAGAGAGTGGAAACACCATATATTTT.

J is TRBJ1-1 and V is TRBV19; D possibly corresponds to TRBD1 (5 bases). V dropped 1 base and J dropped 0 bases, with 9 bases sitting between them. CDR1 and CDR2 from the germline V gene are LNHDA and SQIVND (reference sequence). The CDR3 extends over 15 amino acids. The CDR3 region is CASSIASGLNTEAFF. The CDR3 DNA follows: TGTGCCAGTAGTATAGCTTCAGGGCTGAACACTGAAGCTTTCTTT.

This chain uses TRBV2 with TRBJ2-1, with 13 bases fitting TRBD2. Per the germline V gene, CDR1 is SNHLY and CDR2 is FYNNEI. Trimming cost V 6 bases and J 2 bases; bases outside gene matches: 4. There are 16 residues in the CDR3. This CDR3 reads CASRAGTSGTYNEQFF. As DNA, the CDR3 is TGTGCCAGCAGGGCCGGGACTAGCGGGACCTACAATGAGCAGTTCTTC.

CDR3 residues: CASSVDGRGTGELFF. CDR3 DNA sequence: TGTGCCAGCAGCGTAGACGGCAGGGGCACCGGGGAGCTGTTTTTT. The chain combines TRBV9 with TRBJ2-2; a weak D match, TRBD1 (6 bases). Germline CDR1 and CDR2: SGDLS and YYNGEE. The CDR3 runs 15 residues. V was shortened by 0 bases and J by 4 bases, with 10 bases between the two germline ends.

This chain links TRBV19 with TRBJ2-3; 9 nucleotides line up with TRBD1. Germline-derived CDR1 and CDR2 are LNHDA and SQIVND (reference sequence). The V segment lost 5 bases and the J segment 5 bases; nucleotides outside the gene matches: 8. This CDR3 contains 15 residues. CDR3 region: CASSPTGGGVDTQYF. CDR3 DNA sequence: TGTGCCAGTAGTCCTACAGGGGGCGGAGTAGATACGCAGTATTTT.

The CDR3 bases are TGCGCCAGCACCCCGACAGGGGCTGAGAAACTGTTTTTT. As protein: CASTPTGAEKLFF. This sequence joins TRBV5-1 and TRBJ1-4; 8 positions agree with TRBD1. With V trimmed by 6 bases and J by 11 bases, 9 bases remained unmatched. The length of the CDR3 is 13 residues. Germline assignment: CDR1 SGHRS and CDR2 YFSETQ.

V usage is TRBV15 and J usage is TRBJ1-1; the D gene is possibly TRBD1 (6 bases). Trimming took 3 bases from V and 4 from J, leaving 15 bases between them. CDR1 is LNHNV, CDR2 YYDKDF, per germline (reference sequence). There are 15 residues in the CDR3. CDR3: CATSRAPGEGTEAFF. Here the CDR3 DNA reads TGTGCCACCAGCAGGGCGCCAGGGGAGGGCACTGAAGCTTTCTTT.

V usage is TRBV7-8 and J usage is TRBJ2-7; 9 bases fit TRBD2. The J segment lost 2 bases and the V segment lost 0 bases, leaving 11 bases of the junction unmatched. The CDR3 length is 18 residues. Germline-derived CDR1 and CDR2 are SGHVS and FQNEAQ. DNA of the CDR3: TGTGCCAGCAGCTTAGCTATCCGGACTAGCGCAACACCCTACGAGCAGTACTTC. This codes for CASSLAIRTSATPYEQYF. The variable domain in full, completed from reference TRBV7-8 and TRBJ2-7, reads GAGVSQSPRYKVAKRGQDVALRCDPISGHVSLFWYQQALGQGPEFLTYFQNEAQLDKSGLPSDRFFAERPEGSVSTLKIQRTQQEDSAVYLCASSLAIRTSATPYEQYFGPGTRLTVT.

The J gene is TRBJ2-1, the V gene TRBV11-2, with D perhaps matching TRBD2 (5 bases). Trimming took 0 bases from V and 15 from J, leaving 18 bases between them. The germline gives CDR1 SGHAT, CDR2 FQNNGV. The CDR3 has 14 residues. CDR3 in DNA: TGTGCCAGCAGCTTAGATCCAGGTTATGGGAGCGGGTTCTTC. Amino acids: CASSLDPGYGSGFF.

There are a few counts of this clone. CDR3 in amino acids: CASNPETSVSYEQYF. The CDR3 DNA is TGTGCCAGCAACCCCGAGACTAGCGTTAGCTACGAGCAGTACTTC. The chain has TRBV2 and TRBJ2-7; 8 positions match TRBD2. CDR1 is SNHLY and CDR2 is FYNNEI in the germline V gene. Trimming cost V 7 bases and J 3 bases; bases outside gene matches: 11. The CDR3 sequence is 15 residues long.

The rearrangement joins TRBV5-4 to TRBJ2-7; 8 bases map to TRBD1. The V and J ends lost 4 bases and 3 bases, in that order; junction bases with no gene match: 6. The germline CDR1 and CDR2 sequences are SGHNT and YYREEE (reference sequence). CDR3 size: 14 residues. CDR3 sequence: CASSRTGSDYEQYF. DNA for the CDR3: TGTGCCAGCAGCAGGACAGGGTCGGACTACGAGCAGTACTTC.

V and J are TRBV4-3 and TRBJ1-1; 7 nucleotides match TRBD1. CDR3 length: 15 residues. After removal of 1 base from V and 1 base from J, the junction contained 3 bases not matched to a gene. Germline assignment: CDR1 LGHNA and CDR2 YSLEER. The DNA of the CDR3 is TGCGCCAGCAGCCAAGCCGGGACAGAGAACACTGAAGCTTTCTTT. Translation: CASSQAGTENTEAFF.

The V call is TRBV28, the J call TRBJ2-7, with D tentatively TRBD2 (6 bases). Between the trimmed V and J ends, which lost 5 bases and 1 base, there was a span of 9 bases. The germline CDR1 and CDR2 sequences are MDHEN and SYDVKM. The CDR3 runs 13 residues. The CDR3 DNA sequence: TGTGCCAGCAGTCCTAGCGAATCCTACGAGCAGTACTTC. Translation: CASSPSESYEQYF. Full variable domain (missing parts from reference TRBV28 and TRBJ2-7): DVKVTQSSRYLVKRTGEKVFLECVQDMDHENMFWYRQDPGLGLRLIYFSYDVKMKEKGDIPEGYSVSREKKERFSLILESASTNQTSMYLCASSPSESYEQYFGPGTRLTVT.

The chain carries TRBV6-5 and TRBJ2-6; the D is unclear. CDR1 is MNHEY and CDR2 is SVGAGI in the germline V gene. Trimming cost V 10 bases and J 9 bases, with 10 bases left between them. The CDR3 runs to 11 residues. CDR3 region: CATTLGNVLTF. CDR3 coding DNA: TGTGCCACAACTCTCGGCAACGTCCTGACTTTC.

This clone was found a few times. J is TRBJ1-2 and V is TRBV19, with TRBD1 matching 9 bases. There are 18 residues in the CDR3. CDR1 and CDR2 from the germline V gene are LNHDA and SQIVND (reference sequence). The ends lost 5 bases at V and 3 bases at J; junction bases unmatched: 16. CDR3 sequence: CASSPVGTGFFMDYGYTF. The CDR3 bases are TGTGCCAGTAGTCCCGTAGGGACAGGGTTTTTCATGGACTATGGCTACACCTTC.

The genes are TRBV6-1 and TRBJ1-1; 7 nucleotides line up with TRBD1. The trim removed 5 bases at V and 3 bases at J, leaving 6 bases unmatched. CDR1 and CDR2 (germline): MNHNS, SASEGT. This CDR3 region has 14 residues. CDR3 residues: CASSLRGQDTEAFF. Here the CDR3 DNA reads TGTGCCAGCAGTCTGAGGGGGCAGGACACTGAAGCTTTCTTT.

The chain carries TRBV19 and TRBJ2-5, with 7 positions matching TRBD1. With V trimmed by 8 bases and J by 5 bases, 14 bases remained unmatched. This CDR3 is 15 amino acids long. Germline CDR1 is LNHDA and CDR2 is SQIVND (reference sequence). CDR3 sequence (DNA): TGTGCCAGTCGCCGCGCAGGGGGATCTCTGGAGACCCAGTACTTC. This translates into CASRRAGGSLETQYF.

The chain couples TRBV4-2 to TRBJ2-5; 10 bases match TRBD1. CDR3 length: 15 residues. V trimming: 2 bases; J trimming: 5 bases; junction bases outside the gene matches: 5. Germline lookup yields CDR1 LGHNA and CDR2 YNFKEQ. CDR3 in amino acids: CASSQPGQGSETQYF. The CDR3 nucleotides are TGTGCCAGCAGCCAACCGGGACAGGGGAGTGAGACCCAGTACTTC.

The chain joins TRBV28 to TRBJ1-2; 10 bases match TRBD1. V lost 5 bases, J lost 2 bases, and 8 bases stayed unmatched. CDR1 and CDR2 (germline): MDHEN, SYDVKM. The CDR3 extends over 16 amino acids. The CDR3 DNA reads TGTGCCAGCAGTGATACCCTGGGACAGGGGAACTATGGCTACACCTTC. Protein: CASSDTLGQGNYGYTF.

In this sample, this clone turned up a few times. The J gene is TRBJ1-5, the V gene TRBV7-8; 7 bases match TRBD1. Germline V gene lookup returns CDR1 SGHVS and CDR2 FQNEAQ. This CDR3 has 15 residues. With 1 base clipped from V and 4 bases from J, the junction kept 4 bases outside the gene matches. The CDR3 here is CASSLGGRGNQPQHF. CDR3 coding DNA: TGTGCCAGCAGCTTAGGGGGCAGGGGGAATCAGCCCCAGCATTTT. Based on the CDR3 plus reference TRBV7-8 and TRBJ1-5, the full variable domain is GAGVSQSPRYKVAKRGQDVALRCDPISGHVSLFWYQQALGQGPEFLTYFQNEAQLDKSGLPSDRFFAERPEGSVSTLKIQRTQQEDSAVYLCASSLGGRGNQPQHFGDGTRLSIL.